This T cell receptor beta chain originates from a study of T cells in Graves' hyperthyroidism and ophthalmopathy. Turning to the study itself: Peripheral blood samples were taken at initial diagnosis, prior to any treatment.

This clonotype was found many times. TCR beta CDR3 region amplification was performed from RNA transcripts. The primer set for the first-round RT-PCR of the TCR CDR3 was HTBI. TCRdb passed the multiplex PCR reads through MiXCR, listing each CDR3 protein once. This sample yields 300,000 to 350,000 distinct CDR3 sequences, of which around 20% are seen a single time; 50% belongs to the top ten. Pregnant or lactating patients were excluded, as were those with uncontrolled infection or other autoimmune disease. Germline lookup yields CDR1 GTSNPN and CDR2 SVGIG (reference sequence). Trimming cost V 1 base and J 6 bases; bases outside gene matches: 1. The CDR3 is 14 residues long.

The sequence derives from a woman aged 50 to 65 with Graves' hyperthyroidism. Sequencing was performed on blood. The genes are TRBV30 and TRBJ2-2; 11 bases match TRBD2. CDR3 DNA: TGTGCCTGGAGTGCGACTAGCGGGGCCGGGGAGCTGTTTTTT. Its protein product is CAWSATSGAGELFF.